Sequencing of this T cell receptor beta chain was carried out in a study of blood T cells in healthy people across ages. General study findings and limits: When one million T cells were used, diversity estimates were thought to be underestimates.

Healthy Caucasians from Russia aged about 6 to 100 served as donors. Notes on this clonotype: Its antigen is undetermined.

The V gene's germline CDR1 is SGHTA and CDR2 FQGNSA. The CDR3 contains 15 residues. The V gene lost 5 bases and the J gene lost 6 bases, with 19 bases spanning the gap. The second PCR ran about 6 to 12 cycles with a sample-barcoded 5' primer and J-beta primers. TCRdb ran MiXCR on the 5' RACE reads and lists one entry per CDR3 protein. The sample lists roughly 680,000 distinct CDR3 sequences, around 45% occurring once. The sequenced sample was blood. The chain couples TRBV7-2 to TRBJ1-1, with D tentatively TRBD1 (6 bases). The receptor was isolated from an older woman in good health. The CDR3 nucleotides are TGTGCCAGCAGCCCCTACGGCACAGGGCTAGCTGAAGCTTTCTTT. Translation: CASSPYGTGLAEAFF.